This T cell receptor beta chain was obtained from a study of blood T cell repertoires in COVID-19 (dated by TCRdb to about 2020). Some background on the complete study: Samples covering the acute and convalescent phases of COVID-19 were provided by collaborators in the United States, Italy and Spain. The prospective study material was composed of cDNA or gDNA derived from T cells, B-cell-depleted T cells, or PBMCs. The samples were drawn from the first 160 participants of the ongoing ImmuneRACE study and from 1,254 subjects provided by 6 global collaborators. Subjects who had been exposed to COVID-19, were actively infected with it, or had recovered from it provided the deeply sampled blood TCRbeta repertoires that made up the dataset. The repertoires were made available in a free public database intended to serve as a resource for research on the immune response to SARS-CoV-2. The sample metadata nearly always contained a de-identified subject ID, COVID-19 status, age in years and sex. Where available, HLA class I and class II types were taken from metadata supplied by the sample provider and were not determined by assay-based typing.

Comments on this clone: Its antigen is still unknown. Base qualities are not provided; no much larger clone lies one nucleotide away.

Collaborating institutions collected whole blood in K2EDTA tubes following their own protocols. For TCRbeta analysis, collaborators shipped samples as frozen whole blood, isolated PBMCs, or DNA extracted from either of those sample types. Beyond this particular receptor, the publication reports: How much clinical and demographic metadata was included differed by source and by participant, and the metadata was provided uncurated.

The immunoSEQ Assay, a bias-controlled multiplex PCR, was used to amplify TCRbeta CDR3 regions from genomic DNA. In the authors' own workflow: Within the assay, amplification of reference gene primers was used to estimate how many nucleated cells each sample contained. Sequence reads were collapsed and filtered to measure the absolute abundance of every unique TCRbeta CDR3 rearrangement. Productive Simpson clonality was computed per sample as the square root of Simpson's diversity index over productive rearrangements. TCRdb took this table from immuneACCESS and kept in-frame rearrangements with V and J called. Such tables lack part of the clones; where checked against another copy, unresolved V genes explain under half of the gap, and the rest is unexplained. That table furnishes V, J and clone size, whereas the DNA furnished D and trimming. Here the sample has around 320,000 clones; around 90% occur a single time. Roughly 2.1% of the sample comes from the top ten.

V is cut by 2 bases and J by 1 base, and the space between the germline ends is 5 bases. For CDR1 and CDR2, the germline V gene lists MDHEN and SYDVKM. The CDR3 measures 14 amino acids from cysteine to phenylalanine. Only the CDR3 DNA is retained, 42 bases long and in frame from the first base. The specimen sequenced was peripheral blood. Recombination connected TRBV28 to TRBJ1-4; the D gene cannot be named for sure. The clonotype comes from a man between 18 and 29 years old with active or convalescent COVID-19. The DNA sequence is given as TGTGCCAGCAGTTTAGTCGGAACTAATGAAAAACTGTTTTTT. Its product reads: CASSLVGTNEKLFF. Here the CDR3 is joined to the reference TRBV28 and TRBJ1-4 genes, and the full variable domain is: DVKVTQSSRYLVKRTGEKVFLECVQDMDHENMFWYRQDPGLGLRLIYFSYDVKMKEKGDIPEGYSVSREKKERFSLILESASTNQTSMYLCASSLVGTNEKLFFGSGTQLSVL.